This passage covers 20 T cell receptor beta chains from one sample sequenced in a study of tumor-infiltrating lymphocytes in localized non-small cell lung cancer. Clones were sequenced by immunoSEQ multiplex PCR, and TCRdb holds only the in-frame ones, with some missing. Of under 20,000 clones in the sample, 60% to 85% are singletons; the top ten hold about 9.1%. Sequencing used lung tumor tissue. The receptor source for this set is a human donor with non-small cell lung cancer.

The chain recombines TRBV5-1 with TRBJ2-7, with D possibly matching TRBD2 (5 bases). CDR3 size: 14 residues. Trimming stripped 0 bases from V and 2 bases from J, with 9 bases between. The V gene's germline CDR1 is SGHRS and CDR2 YFSETQ. The CDR3 loop reads CASSLAGGPYEQYF. Written as DNA, the CDR3 is TGCGCCAGCAGCTTGGCTGGAGGTCCCTACGAGCAGTACTTC.

There are a few counts of this clone. The rearrangement uses TRBV4-1 and TRBJ2-3; D remains unclear. The germline V and J ends were trimmed by 0 bases and 9 bases, with 16 bases remaining between them. Germline lookup yields CDR1 MGHRA and CDR2 YSYEKL. The CDR3 totals 15 residues. The CDR3 sequence is CASSQDVGYSITQYF. The CDR3 bases are TGCGCCAGCAGCCAAGATGTAGGGTACTCGATCACGCAGTATTTT.

The chain combines TRBV9 with TRBJ2-6; D gene unclear. The germline gives CDR1 SGDLS, CDR2 YYNGEE. The V end lost 0 bases, the J end lost 0 bases, and 16 bases lay between the germline ends. The CDR3 runs 19 residues. CDR3: CASSVAVGSLVSGANVLTF. The CDR3 coding sequence is TGTGCCAGCAGCGTAGCTGTAGGCAGCTTAGTCTCTGGGGCCAACGTCCTGACTTTC.

The rearrangement joins TRBV27 to TRBJ2-1; TRBD2 agrees at 8 bases. The trim removed 4 bases at V and 3 bases at J, leaving 14 bases unmatched. CDR3 length: 18 amino acids. The germline CDR1 and CDR2 sequences are MNHEY and SMNVEV (reference sequence). This CDR3 is CASSSRVFEREHYNEQFF. In DNA form, the CDR3 reads TGTGCCAGCAGTTCCCGGGTCTTTGAGCGGGAGCACTACAATGAGCAGTTCTTC.

The rearrangement joins TRBV5-6 to TRBJ2-7, with D uncertain. CDR3 size: 15 residues. Germline lookup yields CDR1 SGHDT and CDR2 YYEEEE. The ends were cut back, 3 bases at V and 1 base at J, with 14 bases in the middle. The CDR3 sequence is CASSSPSLSSYEQYF. The CDR3 nucleotides are TGTGCCAGCAGCTCGCCGTCCCTCTCATCCTACGAGCAGTACTTC.

As to this clone: It is likely a read error, because the conserved phenylalanine at the end of the CDR3 is missing. The limits of the CDR3 on the DNA are not certain, so only TCRdb's listed CDR3 is given. The V and J genes are TRBV7-5 and TRBJ2-7; the table's D call, TRBD2, has no DNA check behind it. TRBV7-5 is noted as a pseudogene. The CDR3 numbers 8 amino acids, ends counted. The CDR3 sequence: CVRSLPTG.

The rearrangement joins TRBV6-5 to TRBJ2-1, with TRBD2 identical over 9 bases. With V trimmed by 6 bases and J by 11 bases, 11 bases remained unmatched. The germline CDR1 and CDR2 sequences are MNHEY and SVGAGI. There are 14 residues in the CDR3. CDR3 residues: CASSPTTSGSQQFF. The CDR3 DNA sequence: TGTGCCAGCAGCCCGACCACTAGCGGGTCTCAGCAGTTCTTC.

This clone was observed a few times. This rearrangement joins TRBV6-6 to TRBJ2-3, with unresolved D. The CDR3 is 12 amino acids. In germline, CDR1 is MNHNY, CDR2 SVGAGI (reference sequence). The V end was cut by 2 bases, the J end by 1 base, with 1 base between. CDR3 protein: CASSYRTDTQYF. The CDR3 DNA follows: TGTGCCAGCAGTTACCGCACAGATACGCAGTATTTT.

CDR3 coding DNA: TGTGCCAGCAGCGACCCCGGAGATACGCAGTATTTT. It yields the protein CASSDPGDTQYF. This chain joins TRBV27 and TRBJ2-3; D is unresolved. V lost 6 bases, J lost 5 bases, and 9 bases lay in between. The CDR3 spans 12 residues. CDR1 is MNHEY and CDR2 is SMNVEV in the germline V gene (reference sequence).

The chain couples TRBV30 to TRBJ1-6; TRBD1 matches at 7 bases. The CDR3 is made up of 14 amino acids. Germline lookup yields CDR1 GTSNPN and CDR2 SVGIG (reference sequence). The V and J ends lost 2 bases and 7 bases, in that order; junction bases with no gene match: 5. The CDR3 sequence is CAWSLGQPNSPLHF. CDR3 in DNA: TGTGCCTGGAGTCTGGGACAGCCAAATTCACCCCTCCACTTT.

This clone appeared once. CDR3 DNA sequence: TGTGCCAGCAGCTTGGTTGGGGGAGCTAACTATGGCTACACCTTC. It encodes CASSLVGGANYGYTF. The rearrangement links TRBV5-6 to TRBJ1-2; weak D call: TRBD1 (5 bases). Germline assignment: CDR1 SGHDT and CDR2 YYEEEE. The CDR3 loop spans 15 amino acids. Trimming stripped 0 bases from V and 0 bases from J, with 9 bases between. Full variable domain (missing parts from reference TRBV5-6 and TRBJ1-2): DAGVTQSPTHLIKTRGQQVTLRCSPKSGHDTVSWYQQALGQGPQFIFQYYEEEERQRGNFPDRFSGHQFPNYSSELNVNALLLGDSALYLCASSLVGGANYGYTFGSGTRLTVV.

The chain has TRBV10-3 and TRBJ1-5; D call uncertain. The V gene's germline CDR1 is ENHRY and CDR2 SYGVKD. The CDR3 covers 12 residues. V gave up 11 bases and J gave up 0 bases, with 8 bases separating them. CDR3: CAAGYSNQPQHF. The CDR3, as DNA: TGTGCCGCCGGTTATAGCAATCAGCCCCAGCATTTT.

The chain is built from TRBV5-1 and TRBJ2-7, with D possibly being TRBD2 (6 bases). CDR3 length: 12 residues. The V end lost 5 bases, the J end lost 5 bases, and 11 bases lay between the germline ends. Germline V lookup: CDR1 SGHRS, CDR2 YFSETQ. CDR3 nucleotides: TGCGCCAGCAGATCGGGCGGGGACGAGCAGTACTTC. Its translation: CASRSGGDEQYF.

Note on this clone: A much bigger clone sits one base away, suggesting this may be a read error. This sequence joins TRBV6-4 and TRBJ1-1; possible D gene TRBD1, 6 bases. Germline CDR1 MRHNA, CDR2 SNTAGT. CDR3 length: 13 amino acids. Trimming stripped 6 bases from V and 1 base from J, with 9 bases between. CDR3 residues: CASRTQGNTEAFF. In DNA, the CDR3 is TGTGCCAGCAGGACACAGGGGAACACTGAAGCTTTCTTT.

This rearrangement joins TRBV6-5 to TRBJ2-1, with 9 bases aligning to TRBD1. CDR1 and CDR2 (germline): MNHEY, SVGAGI. This CDR3 comprises 16 residues. With 4 bases clipped from V and 0 bases from J, the junction kept 4 bases outside the gene matches. In nucleotides, the CDR3 is TGTGCCAGCAGTTCCGACAGGGGGTTCTCCTACAATGAGCAGTTCTTC. Translating gives CASSSDRGFSYNEQFF.

The chain links TRBV10-3 to TRBJ2-7, with D perhaps TRBD1 (5 bases). Germline V lookup: CDR1 ENHRY, CDR2 SYGVKD. The CDR3 is 14 amino acids. Trimming pared 2 bases from V and 2 bases from J, leaving 10 bases between. For the CDR3, the DNA is TGTGCCATCAGTGAGGGACAAGGGGCCTACGAGCAGTACTTC. It translates to CAISEGQGAYEQYF.

This chain links TRBV6-5 with TRBJ1-1; no reliable D call. Germline V CDR1 and CDR2: MNHEY, SVGAGI. V lost 2 bases and J 1 base, leaving 14 bases between the germline ends. This CDR3 spans 16 amino acids. As DNA, the CDR3 is TGTGCCAGCAGTTACCACCGAGAGACGAGGAACACTGAAGCTTTCTTT. It is translated as CASSYHRETRNTEAFF.

Here the CDR3 reads CSVVAGGRSYEQYF. The CDR3 DNA follows: TGCAGCGTTGTCGCGGGAGGCCGTTCCTACGAGCAGTACTTC. V usage is TRBV29-1 and J usage is TRBJ2-7; TRBD2 matches 8 bases. This CDR3 contains 14 residues. The V gene's germline CDR1 is SQVTM and CDR2 ANQGSEA. Trimming at V came to 4 bases and at J to 1 base, leaving 6 bases not matched to a gene.

The genes are TRBV9 and TRBJ1-2, with a weak D call TRBD1 (6 bases). The germline gives CDR1 SGDLS, CDR2 YYNGEE. The CDR3 totals 13 residues. V shed 0 bases and J shed 3 bases, with 6 bases lying between them. The DNA for the CDR3 is TGTGCCAGCAGCGTAGAGGGGGACTATGGCTACACCTTC. Its translation is CASSVEGDYGYTF.

The rearrangement uses TRBV30 and TRBJ2-7; TRBD2 aligns across 7 bases. Unmatched junction bases numbered 4, after V lost 0 bases and J lost 5 bases. CDR1 is GTSNPN and CDR2 is SVGIG in the germline V gene (reference sequence). The CDR3 runs 13 residues. In nucleotides, the CDR3 is TGTGCCTGGAGTGTACGGGGACTAAACGAGCAGTACTTC. This encodes CAWSVRGLNEQYF.